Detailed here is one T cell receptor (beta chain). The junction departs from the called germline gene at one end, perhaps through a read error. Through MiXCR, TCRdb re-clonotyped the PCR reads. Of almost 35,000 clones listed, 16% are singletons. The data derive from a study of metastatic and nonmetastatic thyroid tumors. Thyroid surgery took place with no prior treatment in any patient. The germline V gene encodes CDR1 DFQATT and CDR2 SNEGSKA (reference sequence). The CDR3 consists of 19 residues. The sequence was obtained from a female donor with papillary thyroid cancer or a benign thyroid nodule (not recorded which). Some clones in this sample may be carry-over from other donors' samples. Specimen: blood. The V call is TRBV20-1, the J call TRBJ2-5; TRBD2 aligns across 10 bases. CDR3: CSARDPDSGRRILQETKYF. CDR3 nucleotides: TGCAGTGCTAGAGATCCGGATAGCGGGAGGAGGATCCTGCAAGAGACCAAGTACTTC.